Each of the 14 T cell receptor beta chains below was sequenced from the same sample in a study of post-analysis software for immune sequencing data (dated by TCRdb to about 2015). Beyond this particular receptor, the publication reports: Several TRBV segments, including TRBV5-6, TRBV5-1 and TRBV20-1, were significantly more frequent in patients than controls.

No antigen has been assigned to these receptors. Library creation used PCR. Instrument on record: Illumina HiSeq 2500. To reduce PCR and sequencing biases, unique molecular identifiers were incorporated into the TCR beta cDNA libraries. Through fastp at Q25 and MiXCR, TCRdb rebuilt clones from the public reads, retaining in-frame beta chains. Records with the same CDR3 protein are collapsed into one entry carrying the most frequent genes and DNA. The sample data list 600,000 to 700,000 distinct CDR3 sequences, and approximately 59% of these were observed just once. Clones ranked in the top ten supply approximately 10% of the sample. Sequenced material: blood. The receptors were gathered from a girl aged 2-10 years with multiple sclerosis.

The chain combines TRBV7-2 with TRBJ1-2; D unresolved. V lost 1 base and J lost 5, with 11 bases in between. The CDR3 contains 14 residues. Germline-derived CDR1 and CDR2 are SGHTA and FQGNSA. Written as DNA, the CDR3 is TGTGCCAGCAGCTTAGTCAAGGCCGGGTATGGCTACACCTTC. Protein: CASSLVKAGYGYTF.

The chain uses TRBV10-3 and TRBJ2-6; 7 nucleotides agree with TRBD1. The CDR3 loop spans 15 amino acids. Germline lookup yields CDR1 ENHRY and CDR2 SYGVKD. The V and J ends lost 7 bases and 0 bases, in that order; junction bases with no gene match: 3. DNA of the CDR3: TGTGCCATCACTCGGGACAGCTCTGGGGCCAACGTCCTGACTTTC. It is translated as CAITRDSSGANVLTF.

This clonotype was seen more than once but under ten times. The rearrangement uses TRBV2 and TRBJ2-5, with 7 positions matching TRBD1. With V trimmed by 10 bases and J by 2 bases, 7 bases remained unmatched. CDR1 SNHLY and CDR2 FYNNEI come from the germline V gene. The CDR3 extends over 13 amino acids. As DNA, the CDR3 is TGTGCCACCCGGGGACAGCCTCAAGAGACCCAGTACTTC. This codes for CATRGQPQETQYF.

V gene TRBV3-1 combines with J gene TRBJ2-4; 7 bases line up with TRBD2. CDR1 LGHDT and CDR2 YNNKEL come from the germline V gene (reference sequence). The V segment lost 0 bases and the J segment 8 bases; nucleotides outside the gene matches: 16. The CDR3 loop spans 18 amino acids. CDR3 region: CASSQEGGRLATWDIQYF. CDR3 nucleotide sequence: TGTGCCAGCAGCCAAGAGGGGGGGAGGTTGGCTACTTGGGACATTCAGTACTTC.

The table lists this clonotype with a few counts. The V and J genes are TRBV5-5 and TRBJ2-7; D call uncertain. With 2 bases removed from V and 1 base from J, the gap between germline ends came to 10 bases. Germline V CDR1 and CDR2: SGHKS, YYEKEE (reference sequence). The CDR3 contains 14 residues. The CDR3 loop is CASSLSVPSYEQYF. CDR3 DNA: TGTGCCAGCAGCTTATCGGTCCCTTCCTACGAGCAGTACTTC. The whole variable domain, remainder taken from reference TRBV5-5 and TRBJ2-7, is DAGVTQSPTHLIKTRGQQVTLRCSPISGHKSVSWYQQVLGQGPQFIFQYYEKEERGRGNFPDRFSARQFPNYSSELNVNALLLGDSALYLCASSLSVPSYEQYFGPGTRLTVT.

The V gene is TRBV4-1, the J gene TRBJ2-3; TRBD1 matches 7 bases. V gave up 4 bases and J gave up 0 bases; unmatched junction bases: 7. This CDR3 has 16 residues. CDR1 and CDR2 (germline): MGHRA, YSYEKL. CDR3: CASSPLGTASTDTQYF. Written as DNA, the CDR3 is TGCGCCAGCAGCCCGTTGGGGACAGCGAGCACAGATACGCAGTATTTT.

V and J are TRBV12-3 or TRBV12-4 and TRBJ2-1; a possible D gene is TRBD2 (7 bases). This CDR3 is built from 13 residues. V was cut by 2 bases and J by 9 bases, with 11 bases left in between. Here the CDR3 DNA reads TGTGCCAGCAGTTTAAAAGGGGGGGCTGAGCAGTTCTTC. Translated: CASSLKGGAEQFF.

To note about this clonotype: At one boundary the junction diverges from the germline segment, which might be a read error. The V gene is TRBV12-3 or TRBV12-4, the J gene TRBJ1-6; 10 bases line up with TRBD1. The CDR3 contains 16 residues. CDR3 sequence: CASSLGPGQGNSPRHF. In DNA, the CDR3 is TGTGCCAGCAGCTTGGGTCCGGGACAGGGGAATTCACCCCGCCACTTT.

The chain recombines TRBV12-3 or TRBV12-4 with TRBJ2-4; 9 nucleotides align to TRBD2. The J call could be wrong; TRBJ2-5 is a better fit for the DNA end. The CDR3 consists of 18 residues. The CDR3: CASSRNLAGARPRETQYF. The CDR3 region has the DNA TGTGCCAGCAGCCGAAACTTAGCGGGGGCCCGACCTCGAGAGACCCAGTACTTC.

The chain joins TRBV21-1 to TRBJ2-7; the table's D call, TRBD2, was not checked against the DNA. TRBV21-1 is tagged as a pseudogene. This CDR3 spans 20 amino acids. The CDR3 nucleotides are TGTGCCAGCAGCCGCGTACCGAAGGGCACTAGACGAAGACTTTCCTACGAGCAGTACTTC. Protein product: CASSRVPKGTRRRLSYEQYF.

This clonotype was seen only a few times. This chain uses TRBV7-8 with TRBJ2-3; 9 bases are shared with TRBD2. The ends lost 10 bases at V and 6 bases at J; junction bases unmatched: 8. The V gene's germline CDR1 is SGHVS and CDR2 FQNEAQ. This CDR3 contains 13 residues. The CDR3 is CATLAGMSDTQYF. CDR3 DNA: TGTGCCACCCTAGCGGGAATGAGCGATACGCAGTATTTT.

This clonotype showed up just a few times. V usage is TRBV7-8 and J usage is TRBJ1-1; a possible D gene is TRBD1 (6 bases). Trimming shortened V by 4 bases and J by 6 bases, and 12 bases separated the two germline ends. The germline V gene encodes CDR1 SGHVS and CDR2 FQNEAQ. CDR3 length equals 13 residues. The CDR3 DNA reads TGTGCCAGCAGCTCACAGGGTAACGCTGAAGCTTTCTTT. This encodes CASSSQGNAEAFF.

The chain couples TRBV27 to TRBJ2-5; tentatively, D is TRBD2 (5 bases). The CDR3 loop spans 15 amino acids. Germline-derived CDR1 and CDR2 are MNHEY and SMNVEV (reference sequence). Between the trimmed V and J ends, which lost 5 bases and 5 bases, there was a span of 18 bases. The CDR3 sequence is CASSPSLGVGETQYF. CDR3 nucleotides: TGTGCCAGCAGTCCCTCGCTCGGGGTGGGGGAGACCCAGTACTTC.

The chain carries TRBV5-1 and TRBJ1-1; 7 bases are shared with TRBD1. The CDR3 runs 16 residues. Germline loops: CDR1 SGHRS, CDR2 YFSETQ. The V and J ends lost 0 bases and 1 base, in that order; junction bases with no gene match: 6. Here the CDR3 reads CASSLEGGGGNTEAFF. For the CDR3, the DNA is TGCGCCAGCAGCTTGGAAGGAGGGGGCGGGAACACTGAAGCTTTCTTT.